This T cell receptor beta chain stems from a study of blood T cells in healthy people across ages. Germline lookup yields CDR1 SGHDN and CDR2 FVKESK. The CDR3 length is 17 residues. Trimming took 3 bases from V and 4 from J, leaving 21 bases between them. This clonotype was counted a few times. The authors ran a second PCR of 7 to 11 cycles using a sample-barcoded 5' primer and a J-beta primer mix. TCRdb itself ran the 5' RACE reads through MiXCR, one entry per CDR3 protein. This table has 700,000 to 1,000,000 distinct CDR3 sequences, approximately 44% appearing once. The sequence was collected from a man aged 55 to 70 in good health. The sample was blood. The rearrangement links TRBV14 to TRBJ1-2; tentatively, D is TRBD1 (6 bases). The CDR3 here is CASSHKPMDRYIYGYTF. The CDR3 DNA reads TGTGCCAGCAGCCACAAACCAATGGACAGATACATCTATGGCTACACCTTC. Full variable domain (outside the CDR3, taken from reference TRBV14 and TRBJ1-2): EAGVTQFPSHSVIEKGQTVTLRCDPISGHDNLYWYRRVMGKEIKFLLHFVKESKQDESGMPNNRFLAERTGGTYSTLKVQPAELEDSGVYFCASSHKPMDRYIYGYTFGSGTRLTVV.